This record concerns one T cell receptor (beta chain) sequence. The data originate from a study of T-cell reconstitution after alpha-beta-depleted transplantation in children. The V segment lost 3 bases and the J segment 6 bases; nucleotides outside the gene matches: 5. CDR1 and CDR2 from the germline V gene are SGDLS and YYNGEE. The CDR3 contains 13 residues. Molecular barcoding with unique molecular identifiers was used for the TCRbeta library. TCRdb re-called the PCR reads through MiXCR, storing one row per CDR3 protein. In the table there are roughly 500,000 distinct CDR3 sequences, approximately 20% of which are singletons.

The sample here was PBMCs from the stem cell graft donor, taken from the stem cell graft. V usage is TRBV9 and J usage is TRBJ1-1; TRBD1 agrees at 7 bases. The receptor was isolated from a human donor who donated a stem cell graft to a child with acute lymphoblastic leukemia. The CDR3: CASSGRTGAEAFF. CDR3 nucleotides: TGTGCCAGCAGCGGGCGAACAGGGGCTGAAGCTTTCTTT.